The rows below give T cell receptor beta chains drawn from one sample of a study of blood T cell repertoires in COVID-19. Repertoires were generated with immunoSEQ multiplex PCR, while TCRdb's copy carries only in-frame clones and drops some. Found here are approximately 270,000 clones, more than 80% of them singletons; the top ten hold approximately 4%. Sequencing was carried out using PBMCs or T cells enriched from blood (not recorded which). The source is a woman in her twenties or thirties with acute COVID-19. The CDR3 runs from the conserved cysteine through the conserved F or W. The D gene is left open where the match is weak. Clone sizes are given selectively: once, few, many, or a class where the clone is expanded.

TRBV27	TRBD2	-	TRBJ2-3	CASSQREGDTQYF	TGTGCCAGCAGCCAGCGGGAGGGGGATACGCAGTATTTT
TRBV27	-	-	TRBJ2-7	CASSLSGRVPYEQYF	TGTGCCAGCAGTTTATCCGGGAGAGTACCCTACGAGCAGTACTTC
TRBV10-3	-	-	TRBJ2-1	CAIRQSSYNEQFF	TGTGCCATCCGACAATCCTCATACAATGAGCAGTTCTTC
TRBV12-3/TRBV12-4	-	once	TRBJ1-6	CASNSGRSPLHF	TGTGCCAGCAACTCCGGTCGTTCACCCCTCCACTTT
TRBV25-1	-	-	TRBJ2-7	CASKAEGRNEQYF	TGTGCCAGCAAAGCGGAGGGGCGGAACGAGCAGTACTTC
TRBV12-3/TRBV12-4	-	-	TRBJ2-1	CASRQGSKGQFF	TGTGCCAGCAGGCAGGGATCCAAGGGGCAGTTCTTC
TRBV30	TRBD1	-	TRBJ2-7	CAWSRSDRGYGYEQYF	TGTGCCTGGAGTCGGTCGGACAGGGGGTATGGGTACGAGCAGTACTTC
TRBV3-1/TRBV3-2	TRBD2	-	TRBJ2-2	CASSLGLAGSLGELFF	TGTGCCAGCAGCCTAGGACTAGCGGGGTCGCTGGGGGAGCTGTTTTTT
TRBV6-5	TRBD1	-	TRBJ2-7	CASSYEGQGAYEQYF	TGTGCCAGCAGTTACGAAGGACAGGGGGCATACGAGCAGTACTTC
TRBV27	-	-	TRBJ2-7	CASSQQGNEQYF	TGTGCCAGCAGCCAACAGGGCAACGAGCAGTACTTC
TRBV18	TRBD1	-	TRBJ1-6	CASSLGTVNSPLHF	TGTGCCAGCTCACTCGGGACAGTGAATTCACCCCTCCACTTT
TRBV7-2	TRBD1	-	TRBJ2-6	CASKRTGGTGANVLTF	TGTGCCAGCAAAAGGACAGGGGGCACTGGGGCCAACGTCCTGACTTTC
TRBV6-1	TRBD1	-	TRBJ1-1	CASSEVGTGNTEAFF	TGTGCCAGCAGTGAAGTTGGGACAGGGAACACTGAAGCTTTCTTT
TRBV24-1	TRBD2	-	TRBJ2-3	CATSEGLAGVDTQYF	TGTGCCACCAGTGAGGGACTAGCGGGAGTAGATACGCAGTATTTT
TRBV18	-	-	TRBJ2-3	CASSPRDTSSTDTQYF	TGTGCCAGCTCACCACGAGACACTTCTAGCACAGATACGCAGTATTTT
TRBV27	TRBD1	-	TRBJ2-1	CASSPTGVGFNEQFF	TGTGCCAGCAGTCCAACAGGGGTCGGGTTCAATGAGCAGTTCTTC
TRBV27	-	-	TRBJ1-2	CASSPIPLGGGYTF	TGTGCCAGCAGTCCCATTCCCCTTGGGGGCGGCTACACCTTC
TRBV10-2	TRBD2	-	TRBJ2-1	CASAPSAGANNEQFF	TGCGCCAGCGCCCCATCGGCGGGAGCCAACAATGAGCAGTTCTTC
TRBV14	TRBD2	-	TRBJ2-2	CASSYWTRDTGELFF	TGTGCCAGCAGCTATTGGACTAGGGACACCGGGGAGCTGTTTTTT
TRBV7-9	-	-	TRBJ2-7	CASSFGEGAVEQYF	TGTGCCAGCAGCTTTGGAGAAGGGGCGGTTGAGCAGTACTTC
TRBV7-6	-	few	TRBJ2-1	CASSFGPGDYNEQFF	TGTGCCAGCAGCTTCGGCCCGGGAGACTACAATGAGCAGTTCTTC
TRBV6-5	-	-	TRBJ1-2	CASSYGGHYGYTF	TGTGCCAGCAGTTATGGGGGCCACTATGGCTACACCTTC
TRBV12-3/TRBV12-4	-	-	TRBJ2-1	CASIWGENNEQFF	TGTGCCAGCATCTGGGGCGAAAACAATGAGCAGTTCTTC
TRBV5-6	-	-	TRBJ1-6	CASSTYPSSYNSPLHF	TGTGCCAGCAGCACCTACCCAAGCTCCTATAATTCACCCCTCCACTTT
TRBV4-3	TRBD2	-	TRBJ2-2	CASSRPLAGGPGELFF	TGCGCCAGCAGCCGACCACTAGCGGGAGGGCCCGGGGAGCTGTTTTTT
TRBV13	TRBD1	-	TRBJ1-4	CASSRTGVNEKLFF	TGTGCCAGCAGCCGCACAGGGGTTAATGAAAAACTGTTTTTT
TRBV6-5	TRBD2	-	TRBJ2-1	CASSPRGLVYNEQFF	TGTGCCAGCAGTCCCCGGGGACTAGTTTACAATGAGCAGTTCTTC
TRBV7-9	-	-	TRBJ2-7	CASSLGAGDGYEQYF	TGTGCCAGCAGCTTAGGGGCAGGGGATGGATACGAGCAGTACTTC
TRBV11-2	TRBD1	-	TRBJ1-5	CASSRQGSNQPQHF	TGTGCCAGCAGCAGACAGGGAAGCAATCAGCCCCAGCATTTT
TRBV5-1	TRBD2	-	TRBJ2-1	CASSLAGLAGGQFF	TGCGCCAGCAGCTTGGCGGGACTAGCGGGAGGACAGTTCTTC
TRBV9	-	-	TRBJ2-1	CASSNQGEREQFF	TGTGCCAGCAGCAACCAGGGTGAAAGGGAGCAGTTCTTC
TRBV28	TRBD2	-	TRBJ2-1	CASSLRLASYNEQFF	TGTGCCAGCAGTTTAAGACTAGCTTCCTACAATGAGCAGTTCTTC
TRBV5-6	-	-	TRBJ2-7	CASSLALSPVEQYF	TGTGCCAGCAGCTTGGCTTTATCTCCTGTGGAGCAGTACTTC
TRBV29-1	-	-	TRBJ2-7	CSVGASSYEQYF	TGCAGCGTGGGGGCAAGCTCCTACGAGCAGTACTTC
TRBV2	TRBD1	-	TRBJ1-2	CASTYEEGGRGGYTF	TGTGCCAGCACGTACGAGGAAGGGGGCCGTGGAGGCTACACCTTC
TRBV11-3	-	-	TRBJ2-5	CASSLTGKETQYF	TGTGCCAGCAGCTTAACAGGGAAGGAGACCCAGTACTTC
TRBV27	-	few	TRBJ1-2	CASRPLASLGYTF	TGTGCCAGCAGGCCCCTGGCCAGTTTAGGCTACACCTTC
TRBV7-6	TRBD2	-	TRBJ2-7	CASSLEFSGSATYEQYF	TGTGCCAGCAGCTTAGAGTTTAGCGGGAGTGCCACCTACGAGCAGTACTTC
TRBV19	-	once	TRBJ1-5	CASRVTAGNQPQHF	TGTGCCAGTAGAGTGACAGCCGGCAATCAGCCCCAGCATTTT
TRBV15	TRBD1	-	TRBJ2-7	CATSRERDRVYEQYF	TGTGCCACCAGCAGAGAGAGGGACAGGGTGTACGAGCAGTACTTC
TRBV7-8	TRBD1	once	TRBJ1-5	CASRGQSSTPQHF	TGTGCCAGCAGGGGACAGTCCTCTACCCCCCAGCATTTT
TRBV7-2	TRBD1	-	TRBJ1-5	CASSFGTGGYQPQHF	TGTGCCAGCAGCTTTGGGACAGGGGGTTATCAGCCCCAGCATTTT
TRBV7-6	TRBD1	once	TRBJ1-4	CASSMDRVGEKLFF	TGTGCCAGCAGCATGGACAGGGTGGGGGAAAAACTGTTTTTT
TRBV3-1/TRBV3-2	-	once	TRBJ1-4	CASSPGATNEKLFF	TGTGCCAGCAGCCCAGGGGCAACTAATGAAAAACTGTTTTTT
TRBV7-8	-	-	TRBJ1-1	CASSLAVRTTFNTEAFF	TGTGCCAGCAGCTTAGCAGTAAGGACAACTTTTAACACTGAAGCTTTCTTT
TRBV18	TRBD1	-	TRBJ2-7	CASSPPGQGVRNEQYF	TGTGCCAGCTCACCACCGGGGCAGGGGGTAAGGAACGAGCAGTACTTC
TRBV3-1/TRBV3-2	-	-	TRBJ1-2	CASSQDLEGGYGYTF	TGTGCCAGCAGCCAAGATCTGGAGGGTGGCTATGGCTACACCTTC
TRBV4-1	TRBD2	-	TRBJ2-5	CASSQGGSGRKEETQYF	TGCGCCAGCAGCCAAGGAGGGAGCGGGAGAAAGGAAGAGACCCAGTACTTC
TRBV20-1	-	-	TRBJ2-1	CSASGGGTHNEQFF	TGCAGTGCTAGTGGAGGAGGAACACACAATGAGCAGTTCTTC
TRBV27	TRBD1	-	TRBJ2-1	CASFSNRGRLDEQFF	TGTGCCAGCTTTTCGAACAGGGGGCGCCTGGATGAGCAGTTCTTC
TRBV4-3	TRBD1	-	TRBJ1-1	CASSPADRVLAFF	TGCGCCAGCAGCCCGGCCGACAGGGTTTTAGCTTTCTTT
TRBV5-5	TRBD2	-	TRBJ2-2	CASSFSSGRAPGELFF	TGTGCCAGCAGCTTTTCTAGCGGGAGGGCCCCCGGGGAGCTGTTTTTT
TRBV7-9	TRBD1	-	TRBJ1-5	CASSFGTGNQPQHF	TGTGCCAGCAGCTTTGGGACAGGCAATCAGCCCCAGCATTTT
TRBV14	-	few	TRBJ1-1	CASSQVLNTEAFF	TGTGCCAGCAGCCAAGTCTTGAACACTGAAGCTTTCTTT
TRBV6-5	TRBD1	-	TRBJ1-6	CASRGGTGASPLHF	TGTGCCAGCAGGGGAGGGACAGGGGCTTCACCCCTCCACTTT
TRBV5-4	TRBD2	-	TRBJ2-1	CASSRDWGGRAEDEQFF	TGTGCCAGCAGCAGGGATTGGGGCGGGAGGGCCGAAGATGAGCAGTTCTTC
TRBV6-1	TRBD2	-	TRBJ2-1	CASSGGLAPPYNEQFF	TGTGCCAGCAGTGGGGGACTAGCGCCACCCTACAATGAGCAGTTCTTC
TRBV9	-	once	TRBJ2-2	CASSATHYGTGELFF	TGTGCCAGCAGCGCAACTCATTATGGCACCGGGGAGCTGTTTTTT
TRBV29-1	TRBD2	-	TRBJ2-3	CSVERGMSSTDTQYF	TGCAGCGTTGAGCGGGGGATGTCTAGCACAGATACGCAGTATTTT
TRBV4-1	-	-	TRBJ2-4	CASSQEGWASVYF	TGCGCCAGCAGCCAAGAAGGGTGGGCTAGCGTGTACTTC